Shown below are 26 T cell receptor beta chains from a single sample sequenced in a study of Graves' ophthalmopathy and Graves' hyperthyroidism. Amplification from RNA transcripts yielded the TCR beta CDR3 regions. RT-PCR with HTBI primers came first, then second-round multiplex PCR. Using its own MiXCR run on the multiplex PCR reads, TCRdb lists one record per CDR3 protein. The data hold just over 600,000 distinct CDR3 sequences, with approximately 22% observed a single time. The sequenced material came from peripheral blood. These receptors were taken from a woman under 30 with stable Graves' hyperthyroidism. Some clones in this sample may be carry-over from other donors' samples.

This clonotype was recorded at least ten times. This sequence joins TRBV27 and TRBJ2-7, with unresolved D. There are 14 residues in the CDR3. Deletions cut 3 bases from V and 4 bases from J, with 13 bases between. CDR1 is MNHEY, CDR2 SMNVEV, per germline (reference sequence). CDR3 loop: CASSFSVDLYEQYF. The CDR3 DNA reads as TGTGCCAGCAGTTTTTCTGTAGACCTATACGAGCAGTACTTC.

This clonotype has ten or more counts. The CDR3 coding sequence is TGTGCCTGGAGCCGCCACGGGAACACTGAAGCTTTCTTT. It codes for CAWSRHGNTEAFF. The chain recombines TRBV30 with TRBJ1-1, with D unclear. The V gene's germline CDR1 is GTSNPN and CDR2 SVGIG (reference sequence). The CDR3 is 13 residues long. V lost 3 bases and J lost 1, with 9 bases in between.

This CDR3 is CASSRDGTSGEQYF. CDR3 nucleotides: TGTGCCAGCAGCCGGGACGGGACTAGTGGGGAGCAGTACTTC. The rearrangement uses TRBV7-6 and TRBJ2-7, with TRBD2 identical over 8 bases. The CDR3 is 14 residues long. Germline CDR1 is SGHVS and CDR2 is FNYEAQ. V lost 5 bases to trimming and J lost 7 bases; unmatched junction nucleotides: 10.

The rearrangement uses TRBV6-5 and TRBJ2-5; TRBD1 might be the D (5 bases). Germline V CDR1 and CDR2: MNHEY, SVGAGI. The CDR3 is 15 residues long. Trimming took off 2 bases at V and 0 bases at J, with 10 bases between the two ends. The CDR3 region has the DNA TGTGCCAGCAGTTACAACTCAGGGCACCAAGAGACCCAGTACTTC. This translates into CASSYNSGHQETQYF.

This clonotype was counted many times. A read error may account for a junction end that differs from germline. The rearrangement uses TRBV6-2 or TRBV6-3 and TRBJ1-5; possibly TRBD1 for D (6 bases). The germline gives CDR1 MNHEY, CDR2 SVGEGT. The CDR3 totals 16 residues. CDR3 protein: CAGSSGTPTSNQPQHF. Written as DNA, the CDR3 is TGTGCCGGCAGCTCCGGGACACCAACTAGCAATCAGCCCCAGCATTTT.

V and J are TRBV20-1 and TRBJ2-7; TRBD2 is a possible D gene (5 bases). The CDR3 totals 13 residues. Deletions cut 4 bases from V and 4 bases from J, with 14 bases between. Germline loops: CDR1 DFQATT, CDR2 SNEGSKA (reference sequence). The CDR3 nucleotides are TGCAGTGCTACAGACTACTTTGAATACGAGCAGTACTTC. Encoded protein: CSATDYFEYEQYF.

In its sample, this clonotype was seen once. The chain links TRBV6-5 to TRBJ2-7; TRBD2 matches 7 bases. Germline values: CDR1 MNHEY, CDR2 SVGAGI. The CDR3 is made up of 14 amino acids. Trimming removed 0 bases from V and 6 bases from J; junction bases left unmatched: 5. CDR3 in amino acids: CASSYSRIAGEQYF. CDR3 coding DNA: TGTGCCAGCAGTTACTCGCGGATAGCGGGCGAGCAGTACTTC.

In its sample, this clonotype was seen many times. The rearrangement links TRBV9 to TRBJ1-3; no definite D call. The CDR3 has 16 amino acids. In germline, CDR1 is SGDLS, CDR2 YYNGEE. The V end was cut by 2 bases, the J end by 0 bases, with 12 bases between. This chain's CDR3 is CASSVSYAISGNTIYF. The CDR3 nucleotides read TGTGCCAGCAGCGTCTCTTACGCAATCTCTGGAAACACCATATATTTT.

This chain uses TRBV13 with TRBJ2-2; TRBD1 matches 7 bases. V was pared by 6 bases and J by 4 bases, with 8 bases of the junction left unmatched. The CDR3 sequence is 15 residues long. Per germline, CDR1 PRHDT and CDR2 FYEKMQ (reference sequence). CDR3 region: CASSLDRDATGELFF. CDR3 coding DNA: TGTGCCAGCAGTCTCGACAGGGATGCCACCGGGGAGCTGTTTTTT.

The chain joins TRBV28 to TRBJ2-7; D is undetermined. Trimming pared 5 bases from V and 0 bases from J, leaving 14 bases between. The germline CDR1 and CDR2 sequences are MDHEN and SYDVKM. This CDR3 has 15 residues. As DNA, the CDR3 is TGTGCCAGCAGTGTTCCGCTATGGGGCTCCTACGAGCAGTACTTC. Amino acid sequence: CASSVPLWGSYEQYF.

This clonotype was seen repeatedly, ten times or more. CDR3 in amino acids: CASSLDGTAQYF. The CDR3 DNA sequence: TGCGCCAGCAGCTTGGATGGAACGGCCCAGTACTTC. The chain uses TRBV5-1 and TRBJ2-5; D remains unclear. CDR1 is SGHRS and CDR2 is YFSETQ in the germline V gene. The CDR3 loop spans 12 amino acids. Trimming shortened V by 0 bases and J by 9 bases, and 9 bases separated the two germline ends.

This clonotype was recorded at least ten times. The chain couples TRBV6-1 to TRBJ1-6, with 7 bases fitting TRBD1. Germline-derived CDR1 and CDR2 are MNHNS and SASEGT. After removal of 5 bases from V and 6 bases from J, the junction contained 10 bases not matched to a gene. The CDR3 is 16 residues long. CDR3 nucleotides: TGTGCCAGCAGTATAGCCGGACAGGCAATTAATTCACCCCTCCACTTT. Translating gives CASSIAGQAINSPLHF.

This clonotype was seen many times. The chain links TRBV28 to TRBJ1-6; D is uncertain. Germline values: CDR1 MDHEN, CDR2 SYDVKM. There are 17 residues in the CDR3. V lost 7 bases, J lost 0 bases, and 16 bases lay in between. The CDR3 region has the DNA TGTGCCAGCAACCCCGGCGGCCTAAGCTCCTATAATTCACCCCTCCACTTT. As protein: CASNPGGLSSYNSPLHF.

CDR3 bases: TGCGCCAGCAGCTTCGGGAGCACCCAGTACTTC. Residues: CASSFGSTQYF. The chain has TRBV5-1 and TRBJ2-5, with TRBD2 as a possible D gene (6 bases). Per the germline V gene, CDR1 is SGHRS and CDR2 is YFSETQ. V lost 2 bases and J 8 bases, leaving 7 bases between the germline ends. The CDR3 runs 11 residues. The variable domain in full, with the rest retrieved from reference TRBV5-1 and TRBJ2-5, is KAGVTQTPRYLIKTRGQQVTLSCSPISGHRSVSWYQQTPGQGLQFLFEYFSETQRNKGNFPGRFSGRQFSNSRSEMNVSTLELGDSALYLCASSFGSTQYFGPGTRLLVL.

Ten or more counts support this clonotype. In DNA form, the CDR3 reads TGTGCCAGCAGTGATGGGGCCTCAAACACTGAAGCTTTCTTT. This codes for CASSDGASNTEAFF. V gene TRBV6-1 combines with J gene TRBJ1-1; D is perhaps TRBD1 (5 bases). V lost 3 bases to trimming and J lost 2 bases, with 10 bases between them. The CDR3 runs 14 residues. Germline V gene data show CDR1 as MNHNS and CDR2 as SASEGT.

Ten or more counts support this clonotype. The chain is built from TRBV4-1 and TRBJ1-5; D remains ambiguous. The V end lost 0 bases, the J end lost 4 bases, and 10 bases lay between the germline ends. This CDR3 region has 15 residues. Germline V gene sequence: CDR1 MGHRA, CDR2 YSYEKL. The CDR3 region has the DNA TGCGCCAGCAGCCAAGAACTCCCCCCTAATCAGCCCCAGCATTTT. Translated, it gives CASSQELPPNQPQHF.

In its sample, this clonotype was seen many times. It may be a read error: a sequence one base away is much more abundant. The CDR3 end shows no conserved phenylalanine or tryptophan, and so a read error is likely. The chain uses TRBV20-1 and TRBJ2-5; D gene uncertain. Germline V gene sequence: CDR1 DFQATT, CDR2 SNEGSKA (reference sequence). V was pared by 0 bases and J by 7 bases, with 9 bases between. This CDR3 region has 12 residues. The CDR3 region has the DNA TGCAGTGCTAGAGATCCGGAAGGGACCCAGTACCTC. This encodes CSARDPEGTQYL.

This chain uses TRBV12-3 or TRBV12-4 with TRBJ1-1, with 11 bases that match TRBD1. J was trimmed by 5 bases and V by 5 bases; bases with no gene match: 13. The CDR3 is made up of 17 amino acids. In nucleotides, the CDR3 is TGTGCCAGCAGTAGTGGACAGGGGGCTTTTTTGTCGACTGAAGCTTTCTTT. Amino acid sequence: CASSSGQGAFLSTEAFF.

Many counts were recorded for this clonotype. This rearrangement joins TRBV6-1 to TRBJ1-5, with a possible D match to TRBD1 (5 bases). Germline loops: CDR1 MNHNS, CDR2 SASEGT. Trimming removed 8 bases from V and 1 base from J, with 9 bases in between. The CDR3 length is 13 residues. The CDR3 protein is CASQRDSNQPQHF. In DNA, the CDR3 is TGTGCCAGCCAGAGGGACAGCAATCAGCCCCAGCATTTT.

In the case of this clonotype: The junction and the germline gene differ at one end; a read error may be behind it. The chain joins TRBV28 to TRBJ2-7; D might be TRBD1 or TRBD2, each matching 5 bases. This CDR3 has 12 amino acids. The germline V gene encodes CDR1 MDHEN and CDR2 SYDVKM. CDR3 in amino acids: CASHIVGDDQYF. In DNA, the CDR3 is TGTGCCAGCCATATAGTAGGGGACGATCAGTACTTC. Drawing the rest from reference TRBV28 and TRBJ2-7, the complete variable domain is DVKVTQSSRYLVKRTGEKVFLECVQDMDHENMFWYRQDPGLGLRLIYFSYDVKMKEKGDIPEGYSVSREKKERFSLILESASTNQTSMYLCASHIVGDDQYFGPGTRLTVT.

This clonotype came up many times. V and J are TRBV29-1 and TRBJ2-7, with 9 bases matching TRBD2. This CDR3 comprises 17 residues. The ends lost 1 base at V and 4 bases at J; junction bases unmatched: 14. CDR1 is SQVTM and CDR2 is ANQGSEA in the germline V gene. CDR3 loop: CSVEVLREGRKRYEQYF. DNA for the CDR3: TGCAGCGTTGAAGTCTTGCGGGAGGGCCGTAAGAGGTACGAGCAGTACTTC.

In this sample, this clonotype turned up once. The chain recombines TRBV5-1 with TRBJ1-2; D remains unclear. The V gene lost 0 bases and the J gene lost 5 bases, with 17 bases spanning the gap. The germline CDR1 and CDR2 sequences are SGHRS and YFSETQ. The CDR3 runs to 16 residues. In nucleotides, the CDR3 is TGCGCCAGCAGCTTGGAAGCTTTGCGGTATCCTTATGGCTACACCTTC. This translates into CASSLEALRYPYGYTF.

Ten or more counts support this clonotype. CDR3 sequence reads: CASSYPTRDVVDVPLHF. As DNA, the CDR3 is TGTGCCAGCAGTTACCCTACCCGGGACGTCGTCGATGTTCCCCTCCACTTT. The rearrangement uses TRBV6-2 or TRBV6-3 and TRBJ1-6; TRBD1 is a possible D gene (5 bases). Germline V gene lookup returns CDR1 MNHEY and CDR2 SVGEGT. V shed 2 bases and J shed 13 bases, with 24 bases lying between them. This CDR3 is 17 amino acids long.

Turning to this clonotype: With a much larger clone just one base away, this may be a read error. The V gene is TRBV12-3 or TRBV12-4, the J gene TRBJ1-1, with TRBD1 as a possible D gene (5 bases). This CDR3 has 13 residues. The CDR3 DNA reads TGTGCCAGCAGACAGACAGACTTGACTGAAGCTGTCTTT. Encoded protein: CASRQTDLTEAVF.

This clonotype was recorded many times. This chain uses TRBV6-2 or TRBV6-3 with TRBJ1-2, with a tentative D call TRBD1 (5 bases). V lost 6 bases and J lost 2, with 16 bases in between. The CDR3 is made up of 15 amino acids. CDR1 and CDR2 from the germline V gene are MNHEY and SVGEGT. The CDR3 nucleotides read TGTGCCAGCAGCACGGACTGGGAGGGGAACTATGGCTACACCTTC. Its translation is CASSTDWEGNYGYTF.

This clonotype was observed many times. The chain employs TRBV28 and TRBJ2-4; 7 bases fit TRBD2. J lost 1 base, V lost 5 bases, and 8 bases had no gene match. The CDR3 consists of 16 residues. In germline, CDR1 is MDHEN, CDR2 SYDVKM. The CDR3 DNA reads TGTGCCAGCAGTCCCGGACTAGAAGGGGCCAAAAACATTCAGTACTTC. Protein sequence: CASSPGLEGAKNIQYF.